Below, 23 T cell receptor beta chains from the same sample are listed, as sequenced in a study of T cell responses to AZD1222 COVID-19 vaccine. The repertoire was sequenced with immunoSEQ multiplex PCR; TCRdb's copy has only in-frame clones and lacks some. This sample has roughly 99,000 clones, with around 90% found just once. The sample in question was peripheral blood, obtained 28 days after the second AZD1222 dose. Source of these receptors: an adult who received the AZD1222 COVID-19 vaccine.

The chain recombines TRBV7-9 with TRBJ2-7, with D possibly TRBD1 on 6 matching bases. V lost 6 bases to trimming and J lost 4 bases, with 10 bases between them. The CDR3 is made up of 12 amino acids. The germline V gene has CDR1 SEHNR and CDR2 FQNEAQ (reference sequence). CDR3 sequence reads: CASRHTGYEQYF. CDR3 DNA: TGTGCCAGCAGGCACACAGGGTACGAGCAGTACTTC.

This clone was seen a single time. The chain joins TRBV7-2 to TRBJ2-3; 11 bases agree with TRBD2. This CDR3 spans 16 amino acids. The V gene end was trimmed by 5 bases and the J gene end by 2 bases; junction bases not matched to a gene: 6. In germline, CDR1 is SGHTA, CDR2 FQGNSA. CDR3 sequence reads: CASSPRLAGHTDTQYF. The CDR3 DNA sequence: TGTGCCAGCAGCCCCCGACTAGCGGGACACACAGATACGCAGTATTTT.

The rearrangement links TRBV19 to TRBJ2-5; either TRBD1 or TRBD2 may supply D (5 bases each). CDR1 LNHDA and CDR2 SQIVND come from the germline V gene (reference sequence). The CDR3 loop spans 15 amino acids. V lost 6 bases, J lost 5 bases, and 19 bases lay in between. The CDR3 sequence: CASSLGRYDGETQYF. The CDR3 region has the DNA TGTGCCAGTAGCTTGGGACGTTACGACGGGGAGACCCAGTACTTC.

J is TRBJ1-1 and V is TRBV5-5, with 7 positions matching TRBD1. CDR1 and CDR2 from the germline V gene are SGHKS and YYEKEE (reference sequence). The CDR3 totals 14 residues. Losses at the gene ends were 5 bases for V and 5 bases for J; bases not matched to a gene: 9. The DNA for the CDR3 is TGTGCCAGCAGGAAAGTTTCAGGGGGAACTGAAGCTTTCTTT. This codes for CASRKVSGGTEAFF. The variable domain in full, with the rest retrieved from reference TRBV5-5 and TRBJ1-1, is DAGVTQSPTHLIKTRGQQVTLRCSPISGHKSVSWYQQVLGQGPQFIFQYYEKEERGRGNFPDRFSARQFPNYSSELNVNALLLGDSALYLCASRKVSGGTEAFFGQGTRLTVV.

The chain is built from TRBV2 and TRBJ1-2, with D unclear. Germline CDR1 and CDR2: SNHLY and FYNNEI. CDR3 length: 14 residues. The V end lost 8 bases, the J end lost 1 base, and 14 bases lay between the germline ends. For the CDR3, the DNA is TGTGCCAGCGGCCGTGGGCCTAATAACTATGGCTACACCTTC. It codes for CASGRGPNNYGYTF.

The chain is built from TRBV6-5 and TRBJ2-7, with D perhaps TRBD1 or TRBD2 (7 bases each). The germline V gene encodes CDR1 MNHEY and CDR2 SVGAGI. The CDR3 consists of 13 residues. V lost 7 bases and J lost 4, with 14 bases in between. In DNA form, the CDR3 reads TGTGCCAGCAAGCGGGACAGAGGATACGAGCAGTACTTC. It codes for CASKRDRGYEQYF.

V is TRBV12-3 or TRBV12-4 and J is TRBJ1-2; TRBD1 is a possible D gene (6 bases). The CDR3 extends over 12 amino acids. Trimming removed 6 bases at V and 8 bases at J, with 13 bases between. DNA for the CDR3: TGTGCCAGCAGCTCTCAGGGGAACGGCTACACCTTC. Amino acids: CASSSQGNGYTF.

This clone occurred once. The chain couples TRBV13 to TRBJ2-7, with D possibly being TRBD2 (5 bases). V lost 2 bases, J lost 3 bases, and 8 bases lay in between. The germline V gene encodes CDR1 PRHDT and CDR2 FYEKMQ (reference sequence). The CDR3 is made up of 13 amino acids. The CDR3 protein is CASSLIRGYEQYF. In nucleotides, the CDR3 is TGTGCCAGCAGCTTAATACGGGGCTACGAGCAGTACTTC.

The gene calls are TRBV4-2 and TRBJ2-2; D gene uncertain. This CDR3 contains 16 residues. In germline, CDR1 is LGHNA, CDR2 YNFKEQ. V gave up 0 bases and J gave up 5 bases, with 13 bases separating them. The CDR3 reads CASSQDRIASTGELFF. CDR3 nucleotides: TGTGCCAGCAGCCAAGATCGAATAGCAAGTACCGGGGAGCTGTTTTTT.

The V call is TRBV7-9, the J call TRBJ1-4; TRBD1 is a possible D gene (6 bases). The germline V gene has CDR1 SEHNR and CDR2 FQNEAQ (reference sequence). The ends were cut back, 4 bases at V and 0 bases at J, with 12 bases in the middle. The CDR3 consists of 16 residues. The CDR3 DNA reads as TGTGCCAGCAGCTCCGGGAGGGGGGCAACTAATGAAAAACTGTTTTTT. It codes for CASSSGRGATNEKLFF.

The chain employs TRBV7-9 and TRBJ2-3; the D gene is possibly TRBD2 (5 bases). V lost 0 bases, J lost 0 bases, and 10 bases lay in between. This CDR3 comprises 16 residues. Germline loops: CDR1 SEHNR, CDR2 FQNEAQ (reference sequence). CDR3 protein: CASSLATSGSTDTQYF. The CDR3 nucleotides read TGTGCCAGCAGCTTAGCGACAAGCGGTAGCACAGATACGCAGTATTTT.

V and J are TRBV10-2 and TRBJ2-7; 9 positions agree with TRBD2. Germline values: CDR1 WSHSY, CDR2 SAAADI. The J segment lost 1 base and the V segment lost 4 bases, leaving 5 bases of the junction unmatched. The CDR3 extends over 15 amino acids. CDR3 DNA: TGCGCCAGCAGTGCCCAGCGGGGGGCTTCCTACGAGCAGTACTTC. This gives the protein CASSAQRGASYEQYF.

CDR3 DNA: TGTGCCAGCAGCCAGGGGGTGGGGGCGAGCTCCTACAATGAGCAGTTCTTC. As protein: CASSQGVGASSYNEQFF. The chain combines TRBV11-3 with TRBJ2-1, with 7 bases matching TRBD1. J gave up 0 bases and V 5 bases, and 10 bases lay outside the gene matches. This CDR3 region has 17 residues. The germline gives CDR1 SGHNT, CDR2 YENEEA. The variable domain in full, with the rest retrieved from reference TRBV11-3 and TRBJ2-1, is EAGVVQSPRYKIIEKKQPVAFWCNPISGHNTLYWYLQNLGQGPELLIRYENEEAVDDSQLPKDRFSAERLKGVDSTLKIQPAELGDSAVYLCASSQGVGASSYNEQFFGPGTRLTVL.

The table lists this clone with a few counts. The chain uses TRBV27 and TRBJ2-7; 7 bases align to TRBD2. The germline V gene encodes CDR1 MNHEY and CDR2 SMNVEV (reference sequence). The CDR3 totals 14 residues. V shed 6 bases, J shed 0 bases, and the junction held 5 bases outside the gene matches. CDR3 sequence: CASSRDYDSYEQYF. The CDR3 nucleotides are TGTGCCAGCAGCCGGGACTATGACTCCTACGAGCAGTACTTC.

The rearrangement joins TRBV5-1 to TRBJ1-3; 7 bases agree with TRBD1. CDR3 size: 17 residues. From germline, CDR1 is SGHRS and CDR2 YFSETQ. Trimming removed 4 bases from V and 0 bases from J; junction bases left unmatched: 10. CDR3 region: CASSLGNSGGSGNTIYF. Here the CDR3 DNA reads TGCGCCAGCAGCCTTGGAAATTCAGGGGGCTCTGGAAACACCATATATTTT.

This chain's CDR3 is CASTSGTAAAGELFF. The CDR3 DNA is TGTGCCAGTACCTCCGGGACAGCGGCCGCCGGGGAGCTGTTTTTT. The gene calls are TRBV19 and TRBJ2-2; 7 bases align to TRBD1. The V and J ends lost 7 bases and 6 bases, in that order; junction bases with no gene match: 11. The V gene's germline CDR1 is LNHDA and CDR2 SQIVND (reference sequence). There are 15 residues in the CDR3.

This chain joins TRBV24-1 and TRBJ2-1, with TRBD1 identical over 10 bases. The V gene's germline CDR1 is KGHDR and CDR2 SFDVKD. The CDR3 loop spans 16 amino acids. V was clipped by 4 bases and J by 2 bases; unmatched bases: 4. The CDR3 DNA is TGTGCCACCAGTGACGCCGGGACAGGGGCCTACAATGAGCAGTTCTTC. This encodes CATSDAGTGAYNEQFF.

The J gene is TRBJ1-2, the V gene TRBV29-1; D is uncertain. The CDR3 covers 13 residues. CDR1 is SQVTM and CDR2 is ANQGSEA in the germline V gene. Trimming left V 6 bases short and J 3 bases short, with 14 bases between. CDR3 DNA: TGCAGCGTCCCCGGACCTGTTTACTATGGCTACACCTTC. It codes for CSVPGPVYYGYTF. Filled out from reference TRBV29-1 and TRBJ1-2, the complete variable domain reads SAVISQKPSRDICQRGTSLTIQCQVDSQVTMMFWYRQQPGQSLTLIATANQGSEATYESGFVIDKFPISRPNLTFSTLTVSNMSPEDSSIYLCSVPGPVYYGYTFGSGTRLTVV.

V gene TRBV29-1 combines with J gene TRBJ2-7, with a weak D call TRBD1 (6 bases). Trimming stripped 3 bases from V and 6 bases from J, with 15 bases between. There are 13 residues in the CDR3. Germline V gene sequence: CDR1 SQVTM, CDR2 ANQGSEA. This CDR3 is CSVEAGASREQYF. The CDR3, as DNA: TGCAGCGTTGAGGCAGGGGCATCGCGCGAGCAGTACTTC.

The chain carries TRBV4-3 and TRBJ1-2, with D possibly matching TRBD1 (5 bases). Trimming pared 1 base from V and 4 bases from J, leaving 13 bases between. The germline V gene has CDR1 LGHNA and CDR2 YSLEER. The CDR3 consists of 15 residues. The CDR3 sequence: CASSQASTGGYGYTF. The CDR3 DNA sequence: TGCGCCAGCAGCCAAGCCTCGACGGGGGGCTATGGCTACACCTTC.

This clone came up a few times. The V gene is TRBV10-1, the J gene TRBJ2-1; 9 bases match TRBD1. Germline CDR1 and CDR2: WNHNN and SYGVQD (reference sequence). Germline trimming cut 10 bases from V and 1 base from J; bases unmatched to any gene: 8. This CDR3 spans 15 amino acids. The CDR3 coding sequence is TGCGCCACTGTCCCGGGACAGGGATCCTACAATGAGCAGTTCTTC. It yields the protein CATVPGQGSYNEQFF.

This clone was detected a few times. The chain has TRBV7-3 and TRBJ1-4, with TRBD1 as a possible D gene (6 bases). Germline V CDR1 and CDR2: SGHTA, FQGTGA. This CDR3 comprises 15 residues. V was clipped by 2 bases and J by 2 bases, with 9 bases between them. The CDR3 region has the DNA TGTGCCAGCAGCTTATCAGGGGCGACTAATGAAAAACTGTTTTTT. Protein sequence: CASSLSGATNEKLFF.

V usage is TRBV5-6 and J usage is TRBJ2-3; 9 nucleotides line up with TRBD2. The J segment lost 0 bases and the V segment lost 0 bases, leaving 2 bases of the junction unmatched. Germline assignment: CDR1 SGHDT and CDR2 YYEEEE. The CDR3 runs to 16 residues. As DNA, the CDR3 is TGTGCCAGCAGCTTGGTCCTAGCGGGGAGCACAGATACGCAGTATTTT. Its protein is CASSLVLAGSTDTQYF.